This TCR beta chain was sequenced for a study of cytomegalovirus exposure and HLA in healthy donors (dated by TCRdb to the late 2010s). A note on the overall study: According to a later analysis, the roughly 120 validation repertoires were produced on the same platform as the approximately 610 repertoires of the first cohort. High-throughput TCR immunosequencing, statistical association of individual TCRs with disease status, and machine learning were combined to predict cytomegalovirus infection status. Besides the first cohort of about 730 subjects, a separate validation cohort made up of over a hundred different subjects was used. The study was designed to test whether signatures of past pathogen exposure could be identified by cataloging public T cell receptors.

The full study reports these points: The study listed approximately 150 TCR beta chains as associated with cytomegalovirus. Across donors, most TCR sequences were observed very rarely, whereas some public TCRs were present in many individuals. The validation cohort had no HLA typing available for a later analysis, so co-occurrence within that cohort was assessed over all 130 or so repertoires. The authors suggested that the approach could potentially be extended to other disease states and immunological phenotypes. In both the original and validation cohorts, the classifier was reported to diagnose cytomegalovirus status with high specificity and sensitivity. In vitro tests confirmed that a few of the cytomegalovirus-associated TCR beta chains recognize cytomegalovirus antigens. Subsequent analysis determined that TCRs grouped into clusters in the first cohort also showed a tendency toward co-occurrence across the roughly 110 validation repertoires, and 85% to 95% of cluster scores exceeded 0.

Separate from the approximately 700-subject first cohort, the validation cohort of about 110 subjects was the group to which the donors belonged. Library generation was performed with the immunoSEQ multiplex PCR assay. In the original analysis: A statistical classification framework was built for diagnosing cytomegalovirus status from the catalog of TCR beta chain sequences. Not all clones reach the TCRdb copy of this immuneACCESS table, which keeps in-frame sequences only. Checked studies attribute under half of the gap to unresolved V genes and leave the rest unexplained. Clonal size and the V and J genes are those of that table, whereas D and trimming came from the DNA. This sample gives roughly 150,000 clones in total; roughly 90% of them show up just once. The ten top clones hold around 2.3% of the sample. In the case of this clone: It has no known antigen specificity. No base quality values were provided; no much bigger clone lies one nucleotide off.

Based on the germline V gene, the CDR1 and CDR2 sequences are MDHEN and SYDVKM. V lost 0 bases and J lost 8 bases, and the count of bases not matched to a germline gene is 5. From its cysteine to its phenylalanine, the CDR3 spans 14 amino acids. Only the CDR3 region is kept as DNA, spanning 42 bases read in frame from base 1. Sequenced material: PBMCs. The source is a woman in her late teens or twenties in good health and CMV-seronegative. The rearrangement combines TRBV28 with TRBJ1-2; 8 middle bases align to TRBD1. The DNA is TGTGCCAGCAGTTTATGGCAGGGGGCGCAGGGCTACACCTTC. It translates to CASSLWQGAQGYTF.